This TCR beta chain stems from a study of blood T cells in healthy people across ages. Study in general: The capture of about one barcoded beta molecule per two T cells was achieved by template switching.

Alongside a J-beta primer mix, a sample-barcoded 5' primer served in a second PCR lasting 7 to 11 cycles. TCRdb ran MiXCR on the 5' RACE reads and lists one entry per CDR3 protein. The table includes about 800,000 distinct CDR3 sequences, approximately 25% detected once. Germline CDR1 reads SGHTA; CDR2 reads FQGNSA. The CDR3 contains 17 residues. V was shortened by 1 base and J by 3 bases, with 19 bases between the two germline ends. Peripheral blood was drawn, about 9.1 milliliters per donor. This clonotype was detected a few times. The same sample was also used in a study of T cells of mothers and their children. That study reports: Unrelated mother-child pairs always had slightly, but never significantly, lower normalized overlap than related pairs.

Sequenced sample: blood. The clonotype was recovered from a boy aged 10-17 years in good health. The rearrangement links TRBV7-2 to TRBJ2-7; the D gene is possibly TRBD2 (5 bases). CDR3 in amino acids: CASSLDPLAAEDYEQYF. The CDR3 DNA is TGTGCCAGCAGCTTAGACCCCTTGGCAGCGGAAGACTACGAGCAGTACTTC.